Below, 20 T cell receptor beta chains from the same sample are listed, as sequenced in a study of blood T cell repertoires in COVID-19. Clones were sequenced by immunoSEQ multiplex PCR, and TCRdb holds only the in-frame ones, with some missing. The sample contains about 59,000 clones, about 80% of which appear only once. Sequenced sample: peripheral blood. The receptors come from a woman of 80 years or more with acute or convalescent COVID-19.

The V call is TRBV19, the J call TRBJ2-2; TRBD2 matches 12 bases. The germline V gene encodes CDR1 LNHDA and CDR2 SQIVND (reference sequence). The CDR3 runs to 18 residues. The V gene end was trimmed by 3 bases and the J gene end by 1 base; junction bases not matched to a gene: 6. The CDR3 bases are TGTGCCAGTAGTATTTATCAGGGACTAGCGGGGAACACCGGGGAGCTGTTTTTT. This sequence encodes CASSIYQGLAGNTGELFF. Drawing the rest from reference TRBV19 and TRBJ2-2, the complete variable domain is DGGITQSPKYLFRKEGQNVTLSCEQNLNHDAMYWYRQDPGQGLRLIYYSQIVNDFQKGDIAEGYSVSREKKESFPLTVTSAQKNPTAFYLCASSIYQGLAGNTGELFFGEGSRLTVL.

This clone was counted a few times. The chain carries TRBV13 and TRBJ2-3, with D perhaps TRBD2 (6 bases). The CDR3 is 12 residues long. Germline CDR1 reads PRHDT; CDR2 reads FYEKMQ (reference sequence). V was clipped by 11 bases and J by 6 bases, with 15 bases between them. The CDR3 region is CASGEALDTQYF. CDR3 coding DNA: TGTGCCTCCGGGGAGGCCTTGGATACGCAGTATTTT.

The chain joins TRBV14 to TRBJ1-1; D ambiguous. Germline V gene sequence: CDR1 SGHDN, CDR2 FVKESK. The CDR3 length is 14 residues. Trimming left V 0 bases short and J 4 bases short, with 9 bases between. The CDR3 sequence: CASSQELSSTEAFF. CDR3 sequence (DNA): TGTGCCAGCAGCCAAGAGCTAAGTTCCACTGAAGCTTTCTTT.

The V gene is TRBV15, the J gene TRBJ2-7; possibly TRBD1 for D (5 bases). V lost 6 bases to trimming and J lost 5 bases, with 14 bases between them. The CDR3 length is 13 residues. The germline V gene has CDR1 LNHNV and CDR2 YYDKDF (reference sequence). This CDR3 reads CATRSVGDHEQYF. CDR3 sequence (DNA): TGTGCCACCAGAAGTGTAGGGGATCACGAGCAGTACTTC.

The chain recombines TRBV18 with TRBJ1-2; D is undetermined. This CDR3 is 15 amino acids long. Germline V CDR1 and CDR2: KGHSH, LQKENI. The V end was cut by 0 bases, the J end by 4 bases, with 12 bases between. CDR3 sequence reads: CASSPPRGTSYGYTF. The CDR3 coding sequence is TGTGCCAGCTCACCACCACGGGGTACTTCCTATGGCTACACCTTC.

CDR3 sequence (DNA): TGTGCCATCAGTGAGTCTGGGACAGGTATAGTCAACACCTTC. This encodes CAISESGTGIVNTF. V and J are TRBV10-3 and TRBJ1-2; TRBD1 matches at 8 bases. Germline V CDR1 and CDR2: ENHRY, SYGVKD. The CDR3 is 14 amino acids. V shed 0 bases, J shed 12 bases, and the junction held 9 bases outside the gene matches.

This clone was seen only once. This chain links TRBV5-1 with TRBJ2-7; tentative D call: TRBD2 (6 bases). From germline, CDR1 is SGHRS and CDR2 YFSETQ. The CDR3 totals 14 residues. V was pared by 0 bases and J by 1 base, with 8 bases between. The DNA for the CDR3 is TGCGCCAGCAGCTTGGGAGGAGGGTCCTACGAGCAGTACTTC. It translates to CASSLGGGSYEQYF.

The rearrangement joins TRBV4-3 to TRBJ1-4, with a tentative D call TRBD1 (6 bases). V was cut by 4 bases and J by 4 bases, with 13 bases left in between. The CDR3 runs to 15 residues. Per germline, CDR1 LGHNA and CDR2 YSLEER. This CDR3 reads CASSPFRGYNEKLFF. In DNA form, the CDR3 reads TGCGCCAGCAGCCCTTTCAGGGGATATAATGAAAAACTGTTTTTT.

This chain joins TRBV3-1 (or the pseudogene TRBV3-2) and TRBJ2-1; perhaps D is TRBD1 or TRBD2 (7 bases each). The germline V gene has CDR1 LGHDT and CDR2 YNNKEL (reference sequence). V gave up 7 bases and J gave up 15 bases, with 28 bases separating them. The CDR3 spans 15 residues. CDR3 DNA: TGTGCCAGCACCCAGGGGGGGGCGGGAGACCTCGCGCTGTTCTTC. As protein: CASTQGGAGDLALFF.

The genes are TRBV19 and TRBJ2-1; TRBD1 might be the D (5 bases). V was trimmed by 1 base and J by 0 bases, leaving 10 bases between them. Germline CDR1 LNHDA, CDR2 SQIVND (reference sequence). The CDR3 spans 16 residues. Here the CDR3 DNA reads TGTGCCAGTAGTATAGTCGGCAGGGCCTCCTACAATGAGCAGTTCTTC. Its translation is CASSIVGRASYNEQFF. Together with reference TRBV19 and TRBJ2-1, the CDR3 gives the full variable domain: DGGITQSPKYLFRKEGQNVTLSCEQNLNHDAMYWYRQDPGQGLRLIYYSQIVNDFQKGDIAEGYSVSREKKESFPLTVTSAQKNPTAFYLCASSIVGRASYNEQFFGPGTRLTVL.

J is TRBJ2-2 and V is TRBV7-2; 8 bases fit TRBD1. Germline loops: CDR1 SGHTA, CDR2 FQGNSA. V dropped 2 bases and J dropped 4; count of bases not matched to a gene: 15. This CDR3 comprises 19 residues. CDR3 bases: TGTGCCAGCAGCTTATCGACCAGGGGGCAGATCAGGGGCACCGGGGAGCTGTTTTTT. Its protein product is CASSLSTRGQIRGTGELFF.

V usage is TRBV29-1 and J usage is TRBJ1-1, with D perhaps matching TRBD1 (6 bases). The CDR3 is 14 amino acids. Between the trimmed V and J ends, which lost 7 bases and 3 bases, there was a span of 18 bases. Germline CDR1 and CDR2: SQVTM and ANQGSEA. CDR3 in DNA: TGCAGCGCCCAAGGGGGTCAGGGAGACACTGAAGCTTTCTTT. This encodes CSAQGGQGDTEAFF.

This chain links TRBV2 with TRBJ2-2; 14 positions match TRBD2. This CDR3 contains 13 residues. The V and J ends lost 9 bases and 7 bases, in that order; junction bases with no gene match: 1. The germline V gene has CDR1 SNHLY and CDR2 FYNNEI. CDR3 sequence (DNA): TGTGCCAGGGGGACTAGCGGGAGCGGGGAGCTGTTTTTT. The encoded protein is CARGTSGSGELFF.

V and J are TRBV6-2 or TRBV6-3 and TRBJ1-1; 9 bases are a match to TRBD1. CDR1 MNHEY and CDR2 SVGEGT come from the germline V gene. The CDR3 consists of 17 residues. J gave up 2 bases and V 4 bases, and 11 bases lay outside the gene matches. The chain's CDR3 is CASSWPFRTGANTEAFF. CDR3 sequence (DNA): TGTGCCAGCAGTTGGCCCTTCCGGACAGGGGCCAACACTGAAGCTTTCTTT.

On this clone itself: Other DNA sequences within the sample encode an identical CDR3. CDR3 sequence: CASSLGGGAYNEQFF. DNA of the CDR3: TGCGCCAGCAGCTTGGGTGGGGGGGCCTACAATGAGCAGTTCTTC. The genes are TRBV5-1 and TRBJ2-1; 7 bases align to TRBD2. The CDR3 is 15 residues long. Germline CDR1 is SGHRS and CDR2 is YFSETQ. V lost 0 bases, J lost 2 bases, and 2 bases stayed unmatched.

This clone occurred a few times. CDR3 region: CASSAGAWGRPNSPLHF. CDR3 DNA: TGTGCCAGCAGCGCAGGCGCTTGGGGCAGGCCAAATTCACCCCTCCACTTT. This chain uses TRBV9 with TRBJ1-6, with D perhaps matching TRBD1 (5 bases). The CDR3 spans 17 residues. The V end lost 3 bases, the J end lost 7 bases, and 20 bases lay between the germline ends. Germline V gene sequence: CDR1 SGDLS, CDR2 YYNGEE.

This clone was detected once. The chain joins TRBV18 to TRBJ1-1, with 8 bases matching TRBD1. CDR1 and CDR2 from the germline V gene are KGHSH and LQKENI. Trimming at V came to 4 bases and at J to 3 bases, leaving 4 bases not matched to a gene. The CDR3 loop spans 14 amino acids. The CDR3 bases are TGTGCCAGCTCACTTAAACAGGGGGACACTGAAGCTTTCTTT. It translates to CASSLKQGDTEAFF.

V and J are TRBV7-2 and TRBJ2-3; D may be TRBD2 (5 bases). Per the germline V gene, CDR1 is SGHTA and CDR2 is FQGNSA. This CDR3 has 15 residues. V shed 5 bases and J shed 1 base, with 13 bases lying between them. The CDR3 reads CASSPTLGGTDTQYF. CDR3 bases: TGTGCCAGCAGCCCCACCCTCGGGGGCACAGATACGCAGTATTTT. The full variable domain, completed using reference TRBV7-2 and TRBJ2-3, is GAGVSQSPSNKVTEKGKDVELRCDPISGHTALYWYRQSLGQGLEFLIYFQGNSAPDKSGLPSDRFSAERTGGSVSTLTIQRTQQEDSAVYLCASSPTLGGTDTQYFGPGTRLTVL.

This rearrangement joins TRBV5-1 to TRBJ2-1, with 9 bases identical to TRBD2. This CDR3 has 16 residues. J was trimmed by 0 bases and V by 3 bases; bases with no gene match: 4. Germline CDR1 and CDR2: SGHRS and YFSETQ. The CDR3 here is CASSSVAGVSYNEQFF. The CDR3 nucleotides read TGCGCCAGCAGCTCGGTAGCGGGGGTCTCCTACAATGAGCAGTTCTTC.

The chain is built from TRBV5-1 and TRBJ2-7, with TRBD2 matching 10 bases. The CDR3 spans 16 residues. Per the germline V gene, CDR1 is SGHRS and CDR2 is YFSETQ. The J segment lost 2 bases and the V segment lost 0 bases, leaving 5 bases of the junction unmatched. The CDR3 loop reads CASSLGTSGDPYEQYF. The CDR3 nucleotides are TGCGCCAGCAGCTTGGGGACTAGCGGAGACCCCTACGAGCAGTACTTC.